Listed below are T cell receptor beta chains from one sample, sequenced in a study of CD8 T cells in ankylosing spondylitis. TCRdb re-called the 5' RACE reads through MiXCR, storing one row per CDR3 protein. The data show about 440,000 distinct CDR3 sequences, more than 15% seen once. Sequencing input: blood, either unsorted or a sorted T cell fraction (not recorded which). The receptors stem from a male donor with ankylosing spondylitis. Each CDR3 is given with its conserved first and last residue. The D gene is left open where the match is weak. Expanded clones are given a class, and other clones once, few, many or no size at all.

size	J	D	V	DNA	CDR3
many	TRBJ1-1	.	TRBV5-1	TGCGCCAGCAGCTCGCACACTGAAGCTTTCTTT	CASSSHTEAFF
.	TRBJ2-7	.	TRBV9	TGTGCCAGCGGACCTGGGGGCAGGGACTACGAGCAGTACTTC	CASGPGGRDYEQYF
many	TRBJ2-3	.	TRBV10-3	TGTGCCATCAGTGAGTCGACGGCAGGCACAGATACGCAGTATTTT	CAISESTAGTDTQYF
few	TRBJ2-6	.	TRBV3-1	TGTGCCAGCAGCCACGGCCGGAGTTTTATACCACCTGGGGCCAACGTCCTGACTTTC	CASSHGRSFIPPGANVLTF
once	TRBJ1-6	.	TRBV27	TGTGCCAGCAGTTTGCTGGGAACAACAAATAATTCACCCCTCCACTTT	CASSLLGTTNNSPLHF
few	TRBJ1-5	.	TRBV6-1	TGTGCCAGCAGTCTCCGAAAGGACTCTCAGCCCCAGCATTTT	CASSLRKDSQPQHF
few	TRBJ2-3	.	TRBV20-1	TGCAGTGCTCCCCATACCAAAGCTGATACGCAGTATTTT	CSAPHTKADTQYF
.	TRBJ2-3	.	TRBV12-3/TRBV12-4	TGTGCCAGCAAAGGGGACACAGATACGCAGTATTTT	CASKGDTDTQYF
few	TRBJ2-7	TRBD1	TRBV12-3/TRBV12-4	TGTGCCAGCCGCCACACAGGGGACTCCTACGAGCAGTACTTC	CASRHTGDSYEQYF
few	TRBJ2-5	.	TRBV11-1	TGTGCCAGCAGCTTGGGAGCAGGGAAAGCGACTAAGGGAGAGACCCAGTACTTC	CASSLGAGKATKGETQYF
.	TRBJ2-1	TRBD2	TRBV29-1	TGCAGCGTTGGGCGGGAGACCTACAATGAGCAGTTCTTC	CSVGRETYNEQFF
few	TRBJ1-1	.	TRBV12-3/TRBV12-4	TGTGCCAGCAGTGTCCGGACATCGGGTGAAGCTTTCTTT	CASSVRTSGEAFF
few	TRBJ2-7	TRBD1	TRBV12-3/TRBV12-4	TGTGCCAGCAGAGGACAGGGGACCTACGAGCAGTACTTC	CASRGQGTYEQYF